One and the same sample provided the 10 T cell receptor beta chains below, sequenced in a study of CD8+CD57+ T cells in acquired aplastic anemia. Genomic DNA, the template, was used for profiling of the TCR beta VDJ and CDR3. TCRdb used MiXCR to reprocess the reads, holding one entry per CDR3 protein. The sample includes about 200,000 distinct CDR3 sequences, under 50% seen only once; the top ten take 15% to 20%. Patients chosen for sequencing had CD8+CD57+ cells that had expanded, as shown by flow cytometry. The sequenced sample consisted of sorted CD4+, CD8+, or CD8+CD57+ T cells (not recorded which) from PBMCs. All receptors derive from a human donor with aplastic anemia.

This clonotype was counted at least ten times. The chain combines TRBV3-1 with TRBJ1-2; D is unclear. The CDR3 sequence is 14 residues long. The V end was cut by 3 bases, the J end by 8 bases, with 16 bases between. The germline V gene encodes CDR1 LGHDT and CDR2 YNNKEL (reference sequence). This CDR3 reads CASSQDGQARGYTF. CDR3 nucleotide sequence: TGTGCCAGCAGCCAGGACGGGCAAGCACGCGGCTACACCTTC.

This clonotype was seen once. This chain links TRBV9 with TRBJ2-1; D is possibly TRBD2 (6 bases). This CDR3 is built from 14 residues. Trimming shortened V by 0 bases and J by 11 bases, and 15 bases separated the two germline ends. Germline CDR1 SGDLS, CDR2 YYNGEE. Here the CDR3 DNA reads TGTGCCAGCAGCGTAGGGGGACTGCGGGATAAGCAGTTCTTC. Protein product: CASSVGGLRDKQFF.

DNA of the CDR3: TGTGCCAGCAGCGTAGGCTGGGGGCCCTACGAGCAGTACTTC. It translates to CASSVGWGPYEQYF. The gene calls are TRBV9 and TRBJ2-7, with D perhaps TRBD1 (6 bases). The V gene lost 0 bases and the J gene lost 2 bases, with 9 bases spanning the gap. This CDR3 contains 14 residues. The germline CDR1 and CDR2 sequences are SGDLS and YYNGEE. Combining the CDR3 with reference TRBV9 and TRBJ2-7 gives the whole variable domain DSGVTQTPKHLITATGQRVTLRCSPRSGDLSVYWYQQSLDQGLQFLIQYYNGEERAKGNILERFSAQQFPDLHSELNLSSLELGDSALYFCASSVGWGPYEQYFGPGTRLTVT.

This clonotype was counted only a few times. One base away lies a much larger clone, so this may be a sequencing read error. Here the CDR3 DNA reads TGCAGTGCTATACTAGCGGAGGGGCGGACCGGGGAGCTGTTTTTT. Translation gives CSAILAEGRTGELFF. The chain has TRBV20-1 and TRBJ2-2; 8 bases align to TRBD2. The CDR3 has 15 residues. Germline V gene lookup returns CDR1 DFQATT and CDR2 SNEGSKA (reference sequence). The trim removed 4 bases at V and 5 bases at J, leaving 9 bases unmatched.

This clonotype has ten or more counts. The chain is built from TRBV7-8 and TRBJ1-2; 8 bases fit TRBD1. V shed 1 base and J 8 bases; nucleotides not matched to a gene: 9. From germline, CDR1 is SGHVS and CDR2 FQNEAQ. The CDR3 totals 15 residues. The CDR3 DNA reads TGTGCCAGCAGCTTAGTCCCAGGGGGCCAGAAGGGCTACACCTTC. Protein: CASSLVPGGQKGYTF.

This clonotype was counted at least ten times. CDR3 bases: TGCGCCAGCAGCCGGGGGGGGGCCGAAAAACTGTTTTTT. Translating it yields CASSRGGAEKLFF. The gene calls are TRBV5-1 and TRBJ1-4; D might be TRBD1 (6 bases). The CDR3 is 13 amino acids. Germline V lookup: CDR1 SGHRS, CDR2 YFSETQ. The germline V and J ends were trimmed by 4 bases and 8 bases, with 12 bases remaining between them.

This clonotype has a count of ten or more. This chain uses TRBV9 with TRBJ2-5; no firm D call. CDR1 and CDR2 (germline): SGDLS, YYNGEE. The ends were cut back, 3 bases at V and 3 bases at J, with 9 bases in the middle. CDR3 length: 13 amino acids. Written as DNA, the CDR3 is TGTGCCAGCAGCGCTGACCTGGAAGAGACCCAGTACTTC. This translates into CASSADLEETQYF. Supplemented by reference TRBV9 and TRBJ2-5, the full variable domain reads DSGVTQTPKHLITATGQRVTLRCSPRSGDLSVYWYQQSLDQGLQFLIQYYNGEERAKGNILERFSAQQFPDLHSELNLSSLELGDSALYFCASSADLEETQYFGPGTRLLVL.

Worth noting for this clonotype: Since a much larger clone is just one base distant, this may be a read error. The chain combines TRBV13 with TRBJ1-1; possibly TRBD1 for D (5 bases). CDR3 length: 12 amino acids. Per the germline V gene, CDR1 is PRHDT and CDR2 is FYEKMQ (reference sequence). The CDR3 spells CASSRWGTEALF. CDR3 bases: TGTGCCAGCAGCCGGTGGGGCACTGAAGCTCTCTTT.

CDR3 nucleotide sequence: TGCAGTGCTAGAGGCTCGCTAGGGGCGGGAGGGGCCAACGTCCTGACTTTC. Encoded protein: CSARGSLGAGGANVLTF. This chain joins TRBV20-1 and TRBJ2-6; maybe TRBD2 (6 bases). Germline CDR1 and CDR2: DFQATT and SNEGSKA (reference sequence). The CDR3 totals 17 residues. V was pared by 1 base and J by 4 bases, with 17 bases between.

The chain carries TRBV2 and TRBJ2-7; 10 nucleotides agree with TRBD2. CDR3 size: 15 residues. Germline V CDR1 and CDR2: SNHLY, FYNNEI. Germline trimming cut 5 bases from V and 0 bases from J; bases unmatched to any gene: 4. CDR3 amino acids: CASSLTSGPSYEQYF. DNA for the CDR3: TGTGCCAGCAGTCTGACTAGCGGGCCCTCCTACGAGCAGTACTTC.